This T cell receptor beta chain was sequenced for a study of T cell repertoires in cytomegalovirus infection. On the study more broadly: HLA-C-restricted CMV epitopes, recently identified, and well-studied HLA-B-restricted ones were used by the study. Public signatures in TCR beta pointed to CMV infection and matching HLA type. Study-wide points: Across the ex vivo response, the dominant clonotypes were HLA-C-restricted CMV-specific TCR beta clonotypes. Pooled public TCR beta family frequency picked out CMV carriers with the relevant HLA.

TCRdb itself ran the reads through MiXCR, one entry per CDR3 protein. The sample consists of 700,000 to 900,000 distinct CDR3 sequences, 29% of them appearing once. The length of the CDR3 is 17 residues. V lost 1 base, J lost 1 base, and 14 bases lay in between. Germline CDR1 reads MGHRA; CDR2 reads YSYEKL. This clonotype was seen a few times. Its antigen is undetermined. The chain employs TRBV4-1 and TRBJ1-5; tentatively, D is TRBD1 (6 bases). The clonotype was recovered from a human donor in good health (CMV status not recorded). Some clones in this sample may be carry-over from other donors' samples. This sample comprised cultured CD8+ T cells from PBMCs, obtained from culture after CMV antigen stimulation. CDR3 in DNA: TGCGCCAGCAGCCAAGGCACAGGGATAGCAAGCAATCAGCCCCAGCATTTT. It codes for CASSQGTGIASNQPQHF.